This is a list of T cell receptor beta chains from one sample in a study of cytomegalovirus exposure and HLA in healthy donors. Data came from immunoSEQ multiplex PCR; TCRdb stores just in-frame clones and leaves some out. In total, the table holds 150,000 to 200,000 clones. The sample taken for sequencing was PBMCs. The receptor set was obtained from a man aged 30 to 39 in good health and CMV-seronegative. CDR3s include the opening cysteine and the closing phenylalanine or tryptophan. The order of the fields is D gene, J gene, V gene, CDR3 DNA, CDR3 protein. The D gene is left open where the match is weak.

D: NA; J: TRBJ2-7; V: TRBV25-1; DNA: TGTGCCAGCAGTAGATCAGGGTACCCGCCCTACGAGCAGTACTTC; CDR3: CASSRSGYPPYEQYF
D: NA; J: TRBJ2-3; V: TRBV2; DNA: TGTGCCAGCAAATCCGAACCGGGTGTAGCAGATACGCAGTATTTT; CDR3: CASKSEPGVADTQYF
D: TRBD1; J: TRBJ1-3; V: TRBV29-1; DNA: TGCAGCGTTGCCACCTGGACAGGGGCCGGTCGAAACACCATATATTTT; CDR3: CSVATWTGAGRNTIYF
D: NA; J: TRBJ1-1; V: TRBV18; DNA: TGTGCCAGCTCACCAATTAACAGCCAGAACACTGAAGCTTTCTTT; CDR3: CASSPINSQNTEAFF
D: TRBD2; J: TRBJ2-2; V: TRBV19; DNA: TGTGCCAGTAGTTCGAGGACTAGCGGGAGGACCGGGGAGCTGTTTTTT; CDR3: CASSSRTSGRTGELFF
D: TRBD2; J: TRBJ2-3; V: TRBV7-6; DNA: TGTGCCAGCAGCCGCGGGATAGCGGGAGGGTACACAGATACGCAGTATTTT; CDR3: CASSRGIAGGYTDTQYF
D: TRBD2; J: TRBJ2-7; V: TRBV28; DNA: TGTGCCAGCAACACCGTTACGGGACTACTACCCTACGAGCAGTACTTC; CDR3: CASNTVTGLLPYEQYF
D: TRBD2; J: TRBJ2-1; V: TRBV30; DNA: TGTGCCTGGAGGATAAGTGGACTAGCGGACTCCTACAATGAGCAGTTCTTC; CDR3: CAWRISGLADSYNEQFF
D: TRBD2; J: TRBJ2-5; V: TRBV28; DNA: TGTGCCAGCAGCTGGGGGACTACCCAAGAGACCCAGTACTTC; CDR3: CASSWGTTQETQYF
D: NA; J: TRBJ1-4; V: TRBV7-7; DNA: TGTGCCAGCAGCTTAGGTCGGAGGGAAGAAAAACTGTTTTTT; CDR3: CASSLGRREEKLFF
D: TRBD1; J: TRBJ1-2; V: TRBV5-1; DNA: TGCGCCAGCGGAGGACAGGGAATGGGCTATGGCTACACCTTC; CDR3: CASGGQGMGYGYTF
D: TRBD1; J: TRBJ2-1; V: TRBV5-6; DNA: TGTGCCAGCAGCTTGGGAACCTGGACAGGGGCCTACAATGAGCAGTTCTTC; CDR3: CASSLGTWTGAYNEQFF
D: NA; J: TRBJ1-1; V: TRBV6-6; DNA: TGTGCCAGCAGTTACTCGCAGGGCTGGGGGGCTGAAGCTTTCTTT; CDR3: CASSYSQGWGAEAFF
D: NA; J: TRBJ1-1; V: TRBV25-1; DNA: TGTGCCAGCAGTGTCGGGACACCGGGGATGAACACTGAAGCTTTCTTT; CDR3: CASSVGTPGMNTEAFF
D: NA; J: TRBJ2-1; V: TRBV28; DNA: TGTGCCAGCAGCAACCCCGGGGTTGGGGACAATGAGCAGTTCTTC; CDR3: CASSNPGVGDNEQFF
D: TRBD2; J: TRBJ2-5; V: TRBV5-1; DNA: TGCGCCAGCAGCTATTCTAGCGGGAGCCTCCTCCCAACGTACTTC; CDR3: CASSYSSGSLLPTYF